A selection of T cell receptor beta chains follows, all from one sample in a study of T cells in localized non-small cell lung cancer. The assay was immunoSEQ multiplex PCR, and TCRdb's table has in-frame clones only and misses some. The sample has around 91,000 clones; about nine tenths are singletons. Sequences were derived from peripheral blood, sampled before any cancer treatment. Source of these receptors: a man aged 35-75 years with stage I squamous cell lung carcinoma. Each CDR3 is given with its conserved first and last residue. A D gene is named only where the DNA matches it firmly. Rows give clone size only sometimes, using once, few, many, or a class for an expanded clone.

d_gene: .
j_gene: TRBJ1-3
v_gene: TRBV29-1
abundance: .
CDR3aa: CSVTGNGNSGNTIYF
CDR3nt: TGCAGCGTTACTGGCAACGGGAACTCTGGAAACACCATATATTTT

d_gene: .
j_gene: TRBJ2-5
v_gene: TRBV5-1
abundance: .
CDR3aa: CASSPGTTQETQYF
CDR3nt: TGCGCCAGCAGCCCAGGGACAACCCAAGAGACCCAGTACTTC

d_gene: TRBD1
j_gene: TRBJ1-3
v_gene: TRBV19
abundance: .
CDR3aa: CASSRLGQGIGNTIYF
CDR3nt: TGTGCCAGTAGCCGCTTGGGACAGGGGATCGGAAACACCATATATTTT

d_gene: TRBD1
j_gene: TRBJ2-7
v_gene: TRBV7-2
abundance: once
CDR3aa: CASSATGQGGTYEQYF
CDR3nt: TGTGCCAGCAGCGCAACGGGACAGGGTGGAACCTACGAGCAGTACTTC

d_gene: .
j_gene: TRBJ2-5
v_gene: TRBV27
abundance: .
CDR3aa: CASSLGGGWETQYF
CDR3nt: TGTGCCAGCAGTTTAGGCGGAGGTTGGGAGACCCAGTACTTC

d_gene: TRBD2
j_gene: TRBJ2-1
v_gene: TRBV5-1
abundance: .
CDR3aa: CASSEKRGYNEQFF
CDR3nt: TGCGCCAGCAGCGAAAAGCGGGGTTACAATGAGCAGTTCTTC

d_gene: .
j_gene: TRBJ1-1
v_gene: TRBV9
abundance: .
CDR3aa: CASRGQNTEAFF
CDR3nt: TGTGCCAGCAGGGGTCAGAACACTGAAGCTTTCTTT

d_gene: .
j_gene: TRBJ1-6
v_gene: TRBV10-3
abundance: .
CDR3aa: CAISESNSPLHF
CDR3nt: TGTGCCATCAGTGAGTCGAATTCACCCCTCCACTTT

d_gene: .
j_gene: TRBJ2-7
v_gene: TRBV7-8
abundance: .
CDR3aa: CASSLSSYEQYF
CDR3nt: TGTGCCAGCAGCTTGAGCTCCTACGAGCAGTACTTC

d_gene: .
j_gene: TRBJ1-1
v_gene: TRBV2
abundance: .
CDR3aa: CASTTARGFGNTEAFF
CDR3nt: TGTGCCAGCACCACGGCAAGGGGATTTGGGAACACTGAAGCTTTCTTT

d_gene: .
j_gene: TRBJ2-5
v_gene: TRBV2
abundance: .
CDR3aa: CASRPLGIETQYF
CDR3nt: TGTGCCAGCAGGCCACTGGGGATCGAGACCCAGTACTTC

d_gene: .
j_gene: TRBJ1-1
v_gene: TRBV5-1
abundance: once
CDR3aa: CASSQSGGNTEAFF
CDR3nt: TGCGCCAGCAGCCAGTCGGGGGGGAACACTGAAGCTTTCTTT

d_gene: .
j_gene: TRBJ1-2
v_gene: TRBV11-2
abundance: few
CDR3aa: CASSFGTPLDGYTF
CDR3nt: TGTGCCAGCAGCTTCGGGACGCCTCTTGATGGCTACACCTTC

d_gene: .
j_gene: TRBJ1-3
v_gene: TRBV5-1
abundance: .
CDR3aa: CASSLNPNGGNTIYF
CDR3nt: TGCGCCAGCAGCTTGAACCCTAACGGGGGAAACACCATATATTTT